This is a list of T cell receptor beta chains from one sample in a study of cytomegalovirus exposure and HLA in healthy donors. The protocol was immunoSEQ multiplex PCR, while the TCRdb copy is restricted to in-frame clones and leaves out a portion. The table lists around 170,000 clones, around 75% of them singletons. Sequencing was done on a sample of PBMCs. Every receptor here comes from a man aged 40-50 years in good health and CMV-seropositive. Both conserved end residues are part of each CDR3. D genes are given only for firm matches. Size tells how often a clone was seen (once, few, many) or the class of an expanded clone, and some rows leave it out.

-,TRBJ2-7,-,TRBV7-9,CSSIEVPYEQYF,TGTTCCAGCATTGAGGTCCCCTACGAGCAGTACTTC
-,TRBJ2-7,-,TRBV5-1,CASSRSEGSTYEQYF,TGCGCCAGCAGTCGATCAGAGGGCAGCACCTACGAGCAGTACTTC
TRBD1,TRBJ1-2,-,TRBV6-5,CASSYSIQGGTYGYTF,TGTGCCAGCAGTTACTCGATCCAGGGGGGTACCTATGGCTACACCTTC
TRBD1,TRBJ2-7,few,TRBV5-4,CASSFSGRGLYEQYF,TGTGCCAGCAGCTTCTCTGGCAGGGGGCTCTACGAGCAGTACTTC
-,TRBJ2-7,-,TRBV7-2,CASSPRVTYEQYF,TGTGCCAGCAGCCCCCGGGTCACCTACGAGCAGTACTTC
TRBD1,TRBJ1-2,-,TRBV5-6,CASSGGRGLGQGYGYTF,TGTGCCAGCAGCGGGGGCAGGGGGCTAGGGCAAGGGTATGGCTACACCTTC
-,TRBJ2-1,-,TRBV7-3,CASSLWRGRPLGDEQFF,TGTGCCAGCAGCTTATGGCGGGGTCGTCCCCTCGGGGATGAGCAGTTCTTC
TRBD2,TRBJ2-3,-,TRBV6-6,CASSYSTSGDTDTQYF,TGTGCCAGCAGTTACTCGACTAGCGGGGACACAGATACGCAGTATTTT
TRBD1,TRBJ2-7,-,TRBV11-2,CASSSPETGGYEQYF,TGTGCCAGCAGCTCGCCGGAGACAGGGGGTTACGAGCAGTACTTC
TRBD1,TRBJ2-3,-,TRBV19,CASNPTRQGVSTDTQYF,TGTGCCAGTAACCCCACCAGACAGGGAGTTAGCACAGATACGCAGTATTTT
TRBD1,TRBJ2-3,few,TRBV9,CASRAGTAATDTQYF,TGTGCCAGCAGGGCCGGGACAGCCGCCACAGATACGCAGTATTTT
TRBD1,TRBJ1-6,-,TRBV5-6,CASRSAGTERGDSPLHF,TGTGCCAGCAGGAGTGCCGGGACAGAGAGAGGTGATTCACCCCTCCACTTT
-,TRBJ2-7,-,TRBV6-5,CASRGGYEQYF,TGTGCCAGCAGGGGGGGTTACGAGCAGTACTTC
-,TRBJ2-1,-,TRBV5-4,CASSRGGVGSSYNEQFF,TGTGCCAGCAGCCGCGGAGGCGTAGGGTCGTCCTACAATGAGCAGTTCTTC
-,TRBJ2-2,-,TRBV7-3,CASSLIRNTGELFF,TGTGCCAGCAGCTTAATTCGGAACACCGGGGAGCTGTTTTTT
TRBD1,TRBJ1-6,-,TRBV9,CASSAGQANSPLHF,TGTGCCAGCAGCGCCGGACAGGCGAATTCACCCCTCCACTTT
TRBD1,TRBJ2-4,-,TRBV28,CASSEGGETKNIQYF,TGTGCCAGCAGTGAAGGGGGCGAAACCAAAAACATTCAGTACTTC
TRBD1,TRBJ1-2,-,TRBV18,CASSPRDRTYGYTF,TGTGCCAGCTCACCTCGGGACAGGACCTATGGCTACACCTTC
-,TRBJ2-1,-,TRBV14,CASSPTALSEQFF,TGTGCCAGCAGCCCCACCGCGCTAAGTGAGCAGTTCTTC
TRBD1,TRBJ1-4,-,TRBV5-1,CASSLGTGQGRTNEKLFF,TGCGCCAGCAGCTTAGGGACAGGCCAGGGGAGAACTAATGAAAAACTGTTTTTT
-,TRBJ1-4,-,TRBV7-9,CASSLFIGGRGTNEKLFF,TGTGCCAGCAGCTTATTCATCGGGGGGCGGGGAACTAATGAAAAACTGTTTTTT
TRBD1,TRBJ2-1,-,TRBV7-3,CASSRGQGASEQFF,TGTGCCAGCAGCCGAGGACAGGGGGCTAGTGAGCAGTTCTTC
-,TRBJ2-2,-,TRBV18,CASSPIQGELFF,TGTGCCAGCTCACCCATTCAGGGGGAGCTGTTTTTT
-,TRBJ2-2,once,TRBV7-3,CASRKGGAGTGELFF,TGTGCCAGCCGAAAGGGCGGGGCGGGCACCGGGGAGCTGTTTTTT
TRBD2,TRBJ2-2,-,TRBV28,CASIPGGSGGELFF,TGTGCCAGCATCCCCGGGGGGTCAGGCGGGGAGCTGTTTTTT
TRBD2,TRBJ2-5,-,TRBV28,CASTLAGVRETQYF,TGTGCCAGCACCTTAGCGGGGGTGAGGGAGACCCAGTACTTC
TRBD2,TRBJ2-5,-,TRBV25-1,CASSERIERGGGETQYF,TGTGCCAGCAGTGAGCGGATCGAGCGGGGGGGCGGTGAGACCCAGTACTTC
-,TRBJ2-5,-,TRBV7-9,CASSLVRGQETQYF,TGTGCCAGCAGCTTAGTGAGGGGGCAAGAGACCCAGTACTTC
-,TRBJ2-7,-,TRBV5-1,CASMGLHYEQYF,TGCGCCAGCATGGGACTTCACTACGAGCAGTACTTC
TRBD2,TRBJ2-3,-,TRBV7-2,CASSEWGLAGDTQYF,TGTGCCAGCAGCGAGTGGGGACTAGCAGGAGATACGCAGTATTTT
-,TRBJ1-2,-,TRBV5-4,CASSTRTGVDGYTF,TGTGCCAGCAGCACCCGGACCGGGGTGGATGGCTACACCTTC
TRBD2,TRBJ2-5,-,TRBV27,CASSSRGGLETQYF,TGTGCCAGCAGTTCACGGGGGGGCCTTGAGACCCAGTACTTC
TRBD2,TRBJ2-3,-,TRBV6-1,CASSEERGGTDTQYF,TGTGCCAGCAGTGAAGAGCGGGGGGGCACAGATACGCAGTATTTT
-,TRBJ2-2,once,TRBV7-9,CASTQNTGELFF,TGTGCCAGCACCCAGAACACCGGGGAGCTGTTTTTT
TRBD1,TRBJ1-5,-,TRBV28,CASSSPRGTGRSNQPQHF,TGTGCCAGCAGTTCCCCCCGTGGGACAGGGAGATCCAATCAGCCCCAGCATTTT
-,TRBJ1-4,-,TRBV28,CASSPYPTGINEKLFF,TGTGCCAGCAGTCCATACCCTACAGGGATTAATGAAAAACTGTTTTTT
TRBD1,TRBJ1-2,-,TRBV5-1,CASSAGQGNGYTF,TGCGCCAGCAGCGCCGGACAGGGGAATGGCTACACCTTC
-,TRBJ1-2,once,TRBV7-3,CASSLQAFEGYTF,TGTGCCAGCAGCTTACAGGCATTTGAGGGCTACACCTTC
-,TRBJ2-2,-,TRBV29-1,CSVSQTGELFF,TGCAGCGTTTCCCAGACCGGGGAGCTGTTTTTT
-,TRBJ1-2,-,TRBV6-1,CASSETGTIYGYTF,TGTGCCAGCAGTGAAACCGGGACTATCTATGGCTACACCTTC
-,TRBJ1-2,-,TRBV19,CASSGAAVQYSNYGYTF,TGTGCCAGTAGTGGAGCGGCGGTACAGTACTCTAACTATGGCTACACCTTC
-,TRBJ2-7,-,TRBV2,CASRETAGQYF,TGTGCCAGCAGGGAGACAGCCGGTCAGTACTTC